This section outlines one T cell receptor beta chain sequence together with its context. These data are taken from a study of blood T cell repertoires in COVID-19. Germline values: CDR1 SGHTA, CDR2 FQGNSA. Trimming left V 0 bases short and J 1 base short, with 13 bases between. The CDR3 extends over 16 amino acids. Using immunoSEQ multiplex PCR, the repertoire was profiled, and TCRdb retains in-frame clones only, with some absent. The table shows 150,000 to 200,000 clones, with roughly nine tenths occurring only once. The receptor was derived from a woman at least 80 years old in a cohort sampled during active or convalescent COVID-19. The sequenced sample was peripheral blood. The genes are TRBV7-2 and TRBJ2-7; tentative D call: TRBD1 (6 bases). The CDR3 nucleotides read TGTGCCAGCAGCTTAGCGGCAGGGGCGTTTTCCTACGAGCAGTACTTC. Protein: CASSLAAGAFSYEQYF.